This TCR beta chain was identified in a study of cytomegalovirus exposure and HLA in healthy donors. Germline V gene lookup returns CDR1 LGHNA and CDR2 YSLEER. CDR3 length: 15 residues. Trimming left V 4 bases short and J 5 bases short, with 17 bases between. The primer mix had 60 Vbeta and 13 Jbeta primers. Profiling relied on immunoSEQ multiplex PCR, and the TCRdb table lists in-frame clones only, not all of them. The sample lists 95,000 to 100,000 clones, about 81% occurring once. Sequences were obtained from PBMCs. The chain recombines TRBV4-3 with TRBJ1-1, with D hard to call. This clonotype was obtained from a man in his fifties or sixties in good health and CMV-seronegative. The CDR3 nucleotides read TGCGCCAGCAGCCCGGAGGCCCAGGTTTTTACTGAAGCTTTCTTT. This translates into CASSPEAQVFTEAFF.